This T cell receptor (beta chain) was recovered during a study of blood T cell repertoires in COVID-19. On the study more broadly: Material from acute and convalescent COVID-19 was sourced from the United States, Italy and Spain. PBMCs, B-cell-depleted T cells, or T cells were the source of the cDNA or gDNA that made up the material.

Original handling: The assay estimated nucleated cells by amplifying reference gene primers. Produced via immunoSEQ multiplex PCR; TCRdb's table is partial and in-frame only. That table gives V, J and clone size, and the DNA gave D and trimming. Here the sample spans roughly 84,000 clones, about 82% being singletons. V was shortened by 5 bases and J by 15 bases, with 22 bases between the two germline ends. The CDR3 extends over 14 amino acids. Germline lookup yields CDR1 SEHNR and CDR2 FQNEAQ (reference sequence). The receptor was derived from an elderly woman with acute or convalescent COVID-19. The sample taken for sequencing was peripheral blood. The chain employs TRBV7-9 and TRBJ1-4; maybe TRBD1 (6 bases). The CDR3 protein is CASSHRDTAYSVFF. Written as DNA, the CDR3 is TGTGCCAGCAGCCACCGGGACACAGCTTATAGTGTGTTTTTT.